The 30 T cell receptor beta chains presented below share a single source sample, sequenced in a study of blood T cell repertoires in COVID-19. The repertoire was sequenced with immunoSEQ multiplex PCR; TCRdb's copy has only in-frame clones and lacks some. The sample has some 40,000 clones, 80% seen once; the top ten hold around 40%. Sequencing used peripheral blood. These receptors were collected from a man older than 75 with active or convalescent COVID-19.

This clone came up once. V gene TRBV7-3 combines with J gene TRBJ1-1; possible D gene TRBD1, 6 bases. This CDR3 is built from 14 residues. Trimming took off 5 bases at V and 0 bases at J, with 10 bases between the two ends. Germline V CDR1 and CDR2: SGHTA, FQGTGA. CDR3: CASSPSGVNTEAFF. CDR3 DNA: TGTGCCAGCAGCCCCTCAGGGGTGAACACTGAAGCTTTCTTT.

The chain employs TRBV7-2 and TRBJ2-3, with D possibly matching TRBD2 (6 bases). The V and J ends lost 5 bases and 4 bases respectively, with 19 bases between them. The CDR3 runs to 16 residues. Germline V gene sequence: CDR1 SGHTA, CDR2 FQGNSA. Here the CDR3 reads CASSLQAGHLPDTQYF. The CDR3 nucleotides read TGTGCCAGCAGCCTCCAAGCGGGCCACCTACCAGATACGCAGTATTTT. Complete variable domain (other parts from reference TRBV7-2 and TRBJ2-3): GAGVSQSPSNKVTEKGKDVELRCDPISGHTALYWYRQSLGQGLEFLIYFQGNSAPDKSGLPSDRFSAERTGGSVSTLTIQRTQQEDSAVYLCASSLQAGHLPDTQYFGPGTRLTVL.

This chain uses TRBV5-5 with TRBJ2-3, with TRBD2 matching over 9 bases. The CDR3 is 15 amino acids. Germline-derived CDR1 and CDR2 are SGHKS and YYEKEE (reference sequence). J was trimmed by 5 bases and V by 1 base; bases with no gene match: 5. The CDR3 sequence: CASSLRLAGVDTQYF. The CDR3 coding sequence is TGTGCCAGCAGCTTGAGGTTAGCGGGGGTAGATACGCAGTATTTT.

The rearrangement joins TRBV6-5 to TRBJ1-2, with D perhaps TRBD1 (6 bases). Trimming took 11 bases from V and 5 from J, leaving 21 bases between them. Germline values: CDR1 MNHEY, CDR2 SVGAGI. The CDR3 loop spans 14 amino acids. This CDR3 is CAATEGGGRYGYTF. The CDR3 coding sequence is TGTGCCGCGACCGAGGGGGGGGGTCGGTATGGCTACACCTTC.

The V call is TRBV2, the J call TRBJ2-3; TRBD1 agrees at 12 bases. The V and J ends lost 10 bases and 7 bases, in that order; junction bases with no gene match: 6. Germline-derived CDR1 and CDR2 are SNHLY and FYNNEI. This CDR3 spans 13 amino acids. The chain's CDR3 is CAIRGQGANTQYF. As DNA, the CDR3 is TGTGCCATCCGGGGACAGGGGGCAAATACGCAGTATTTT.

V is TRBV11-2 and J is TRBJ2-3; 10 bases fit TRBD1. V shed 2 bases and J 6 bases; nucleotides not matched to a gene: 5. There are 15 residues in the CDR3. Per germline, CDR1 SGHAT and CDR2 FQNNGV. CDR3 in amino acids: CASSLLGQGNDTQYF. In nucleotides, the CDR3 is TGTGCCAGCAGCTTATTGGGACAGGGGAACGATACGCAGTATTTT.

The chain uses TRBV29-1 and TRBJ1-1, with TRBD1 matching 9 bases. This CDR3 has 12 amino acids. Germline V gives CDR1 SQVTM, CDR2 ANQGSEA. The V segment lost 6 bases and the J segment 5 bases; nucleotides outside the gene matches: 4. CDR3 coding DNA: TGCAGCGTGACAGGGGGGAGTACTGAAGCTTTCTTT. Amino acid sequence: CSVTGGSTEAFF.

The V gene is TRBV4-3, the J gene TRBJ2-3; 7 bases fit TRBD1. CDR3 length: 16 amino acids. Trimming took 1 base from V and 8 from J; bases not matched to a gene: 12. Germline values: CDR1 LGHNA, CDR2 YSLEER. CDR3 residues: CASSQGGQASIGTQYF. Written as DNA, the CDR3 is TGCGCCAGCAGCCAAGGTGGACAGGCCTCAATCGGTACGCAGTATTTT.

This clone was counted once. The chain carries TRBV5-1 and TRBJ2-1; TRBD1 is a possible D gene (5 bases). The V and J ends lost 6 bases and 12 bases respectively, with 16 bases between them. CDR1 is SGHRS, CDR2 YFSETQ, per germline. The CDR3 contains 12 residues. CDR3 protein: CASTHQERGQFF. The CDR3, as DNA: TGCGCCAGCACGCACCAGGAAAGGGGGCAGTTCTTC.

The J gene is TRBJ1-2, the V gene TRBV7-9, with D perhaps TRBD1 (6 bases). This CDR3 comprises 13 residues. Trimming cost V 3 bases and J 5 bases, with 10 bases left between them. CDR1 is SEHNR, CDR2 FQNEAQ, per germline (reference sequence). CDR3 amino acids: CASSFAGAYGYTF. In DNA form, the CDR3 reads TGTGCCAGCAGCTTTGCGGGGGCATATGGCTACACCTTC.

The rearrangement links TRBV10-3 to TRBJ2-2, with 9 bases that match TRBD2. The CDR3 runs 16 residues. CDR1 ENHRY and CDR2 SYGVKD come from the germline V gene. V lost 2 bases and J lost 7; bases outside the gene matches: 8. DNA of the CDR3: TGTGCCATCAGTGAGGAAGGCGGGAGGGCCCACGGGGAGCTGTTTTTT. Amino acids: CAISEEGGRAHGELFF.

J is TRBJ1-2 and V is TRBV28, with 7 positions matching TRBD1. V lost 6 bases, J lost 3 bases, and 4 bases stayed unmatched. Germline CDR1 and CDR2: MDHEN and SYDVKM. The CDR3 totals 13 residues. CDR3 in amino acids: CASRTGAHYGYTF. Written as DNA, the CDR3 is TGTGCCAGCAGAACAGGGGCCCACTATGGCTACACCTTC.

The chain combines TRBV15 with TRBJ2-5, with D perhaps TRBD2 (5 bases). In germline, CDR1 is LNHNV, CDR2 YYDKDF (reference sequence). V was cut by 7 bases and J by 3 bases, with 15 bases left in between. The CDR3 length is 14 residues. CDR3 DNA: TGTGCCACCAAGCTCCCGGGATTTAAAGAGACCCAGTACTTC. This encodes CATKLPGFKETQYF.

The V gene is TRBV28, the J gene TRBJ2-1, with D possibly matching TRBD2 (6 bases). There are 14 residues in the CDR3. Germline lookup yields CDR1 MDHEN and CDR2 SYDVKM. The ends were cut back, 7 bases at V and 2 bases at J, with 12 bases in the middle. For the CDR3, the DNA is TGTGCCAGCATAAGCGGGCGGGCCTACAATGAGCAGTTCTTC. This translates into CASISGRAYNEQFF.

In its sample, this clone was seen a few times. The rearrangement uses TRBV2 and TRBJ1-6, with D possibly matching TRBD1 (6 bases). This CDR3 contains 17 residues. Trimming shortened V by 7 bases and J by 0 bases, and 16 bases separated the two germline ends. Germline loops: CDR1 SNHLY, CDR2 FYNNEI. This chain's CDR3 is CASKSSTGSSYNSPLHF. DNA for the CDR3: TGTGCCAGCAAATCTTCAACAGGGAGCTCCTATAATTCACCCCTCCACTTT.

This chain links TRBV29-1 with TRBJ2-1, with 9 nucleotides matching TRBD2. Trimming at V came to 4 bases and at J to 8 bases, leaving 12 bases not matched to a gene. This CDR3 has 15 amino acids. CDR1 is SQVTM, CDR2 ANQGSEA, per germline. The CDR3 loop reads CSVAGGGAFLDEQFF. In DNA, the CDR3 is TGCAGCGTTGCAGGCGGGGGGGCCTTTCTAGATGAGCAGTTCTTC.

The V gene is TRBV9, the J gene TRBJ1-2; 10 bases match TRBD1. J gave up 8 bases and V 3 bases, and 13 bases lay outside the gene matches. Germline V gene sequence: CDR1 SGDLS, CDR2 YYNGEE. There are 16 residues in the CDR3. The CDR3 is CASSAGGTGALRGYTF. CDR3 DNA sequence: TGTGCCAGCAGCGCTGGGGGGACAGGGGCCCTAAGAGGCTACACCTTC.

V and J are TRBV28 and TRBJ1-6; perhaps TRBD1 as D (5 bases). CDR3 length equals 16 residues. Germline CDR1 MDHEN, CDR2 SYDVKM. With 5 bases removed from V and 4 bases from J, the gap between germline ends came to 15 bases. DNA for the CDR3: TGTGCCAGCAGTCCCCCTCCGACAGTTTATAATTCACCCCTCCACTTT. Translating gives CASSPPPTVYNSPLHF.

This clone was counted once. This chain connects TRBV19 to TRBJ2-7; TRBD2 aligns across 9 bases. The germline CDR1 and CDR2 sequences are LNHDA and SQIVND (reference sequence). With V trimmed by 2 bases and J by 3 bases, 5 bases remained unmatched. The CDR3 has 15 amino acids. CDR3 residues: CASSISLAGNYEQYF. DNA for the CDR3: TGTGCCAGTAGTATAAGTCTAGCGGGGAACTACGAGCAGTACTTC. Variable domain in full (rest from reference TRBV19 and TRBJ2-7): DGGITQSPKYLFRKEGQNVTLSCEQNLNHDAMYWYRQDPGQGLRLIYYSQIVNDFQKGDIAEGYSVSREKKESFPLTVTSAQKNPTAFYLCASSISLAGNYEQYFGPGTRLTVT.

The chain is built from TRBV7-3 and TRBJ2-1; 8 bases line up with TRBD2. V shed 8 bases and J 0 bases; nucleotides not matched to a gene: 6. Germline CDR1 reads SGHTA; CDR2 reads FQGTGA. The CDR3 loop spans 15 amino acids. The CDR3 sequence is CASAGGSSSYNEQFF. As DNA, the CDR3 is TGTGCCAGCGCGGGGGGATCAAGCTCCTACAATGAGCAGTTCTTC. The full variable domain, rest sourced from reference TRBV7-3 and TRBJ2-1, is GAGVSQTPSNKVTEKGKYVELRCDPISGHTALYWYRQSLGQGPEFLIYFQGTGAADDSGLPNDRFFAVRPEGSVSTLKIQRTERGDSAVYLCASAGGSSSYNEQFFGPGTRLTVL.

The chain recombines TRBV7-9 with TRBJ2-7; weak D call: TRBD2 (5 bases). The CDR3 covers 13 residues. Germline CDR1 and CDR2: SEHNR and FQNEAQ (reference sequence). The germline V and J ends were trimmed by 5 bases and 5 bases, with 13 bases remaining between them. CDR3 sequence: CASSGRLRDEQYF. CDR3 DNA sequence: TGTGCCAGCAGCGGACGCTTGCGGGACGAGCAGTACTTC.

This clone was observed once. The chain has TRBV7-9 and TRBJ2-1; D is unclear. The CDR3 is 12 residues long. The V and J ends lost 0 bases and 10 bases respectively, with 7 bases between them. Germline CDR1 is SEHNR and CDR2 is FQNEAQ (reference sequence). For the CDR3, the DNA is TGTGCCAGCAGCTTAGCCAGTTCCGAGCAGTTCTTC. Protein: CASSLASSEQFF. The full variable domain, completed using reference TRBV7-9 and TRBJ2-1, is DTGVSQNPRHKITKRGQNVTFRCDPISEHNRLYWYRQTLGQGPEFLTYFQNEAQLEKSRLLSDRFSAERPKGSFSTLEIQRTEQGDSAMYLCASSLASSEQFFGPGTRLTVL.

V is TRBV5-1 and J is TRBJ2-7, with TRBD1 as a possible D gene (5 bases). Trimming cost V 0 bases and J 3 bases, with 10 bases left between them. This CDR3 is 14 amino acids long. Germline V gene lookup returns CDR1 SGHRS and CDR2 YFSETQ. CDR3 in amino acids: CASSLDAGFYEQYF. The CDR3 coding sequence is TGCGCCAGCAGCTTGGACGCAGGGTTCTACGAGCAGTACTTC. Filled out from reference TRBV5-1 and TRBJ2-7, the complete variable domain reads KAGVTQTPRYLIKTRGQQVTLSCSPISGHRSVSWYQQTPGQGLQFLFEYFSETQRNKGNFPGRFSGRQFSNSRSEMNVSTLELGDSALYLCASSLDAGFYEQYFGPGTRLTVT.

This clone was picked up a small number of times. The chain recombines TRBV27 with TRBJ2-7, with TRBD1 as a possible D gene (6 bases). The V end lost 3 bases, the J end lost 5 bases, and 17 bases lay between the germline ends. Germline CDR1 and CDR2: MNHEY and SMNVEV (reference sequence). This CDR3 has 15 amino acids. The CDR3 protein is CASSFQYREYHEQYF. In DNA form, the CDR3 reads TGTGCCAGCAGTTTTCAGTACAGGGAATACCACGAGCAGTACTTC.

The chain uses TRBV4-2 and TRBJ2-7, with 9 bases fitting TRBD1. CDR1 is LGHNA, CDR2 YNFKEQ, per germline. V lost 1 base to trimming and J lost 1 base; unmatched junction nucleotides: 2. CDR3 length equals 15 residues. Here the CDR3 DNA reads TGTGCCAGCAGCCAAGGGACAGGGGTTTCCTACGAGCAGTACTTC. This encodes CASSQGTGVSYEQYF.

V is TRBV13 and J is TRBJ1-2; the match to TRBD1 covers 8 bases. V trimming: 2 bases; J trimming: 5 bases; junction bases outside the gene matches: 4. Germline CDR1 PRHDT, CDR2 FYEKMQ (reference sequence). This CDR3 comprises 14 residues. Here the CDR3 reads CASSLNTGGYGYTF. For the CDR3, the DNA is TGTGCCAGCAGCTTAAACACAGGGGGTTATGGCTACACCTTC.

This clone was observed a single time. The chain recombines TRBV7-8 with TRBJ2-7, with D tentatively TRBD1 (5 bases). Trimming stripped 5 bases from V and 6 bases from J, with 11 bases between. CDR1 is SGHVS, CDR2 FQNEAQ, per germline. There are 12 residues in the CDR3. The CDR3 loop reads CASSPQGFEQYF. CDR3 DNA: TGTGCCAGCAGCCCCCAGGGCTTCGAGCAGTACTTC. Variable domain in full (rest from reference TRBV7-8 and TRBJ2-7): GAGVSQSPRYKVAKRGQDVALRCDPISGHVSLFWYQQALGQGPEFLTYFQNEAQLDKSGLPSDRFFAERPEGSVSTLKIQRTQQEDSAVYLCASSPQGFEQYFGPGTRLTVT.

This clone was detected a few times. The chain carries TRBV19 and TRBJ1-2, with 7 nucleotides matching TRBD1. V was pared by 6 bases and J by 3 bases, with 10 bases of the junction left unmatched. The CDR3 sequence is 15 residues long. The germline V gene encodes CDR1 LNHDA and CDR2 SQIVND (reference sequence). CDR3 nucleotide sequence: TGTGCCAGTAGGCAGTCGGACAGGTGGGACTATGGCTACACCTTC. Translating it yields CASRQSDRWDYGYTF.

The chain is built from TRBV7-2 and TRBJ2-7; TRBD2 matches 13 bases. Germline values: CDR1 SGHTA, CDR2 FQGNSA. V was pared by 3 bases and J by 2 bases, with 10 bases of the junction left unmatched. This CDR3 is 18 amino acids long. The CDR3 DNA reads TGTGCCAGCAGCTTGACTAGCGGGGGGCGTCCCCCGACCTACGAGCAGTACTTC. As protein: CASSLTSGGRPPTYEQYF.

The gene calls are TRBV19 and TRBJ2-1; 8 bases map to TRBD1. The CDR3 has 14 amino acids. Trimming at V came to 7 bases and at J to 7 bases, leaving 9 bases not matched to a gene. Germline assignment: CDR1 LNHDA and CDR2 SQIVND (reference sequence). The chain's CDR3 is CASMRDRNPNEQFF. The CDR3 DNA sequence: TGTGCCAGTATGAGGGACAGGAATCCTAATGAGCAGTTCTTC.